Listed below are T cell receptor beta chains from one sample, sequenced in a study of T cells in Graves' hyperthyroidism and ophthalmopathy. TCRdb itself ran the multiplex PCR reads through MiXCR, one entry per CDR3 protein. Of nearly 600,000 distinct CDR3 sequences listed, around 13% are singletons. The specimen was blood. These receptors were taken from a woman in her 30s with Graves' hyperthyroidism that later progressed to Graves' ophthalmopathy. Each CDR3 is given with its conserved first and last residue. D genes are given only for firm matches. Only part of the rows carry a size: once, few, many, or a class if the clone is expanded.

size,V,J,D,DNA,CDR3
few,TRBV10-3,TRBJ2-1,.,TGTGCCACCTTCGCAACCTCGGGGGACCGTAGGGATGAGCAGTTCTTC,CATFATSGDRRDEQFF
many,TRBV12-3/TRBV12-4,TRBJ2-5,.,TGTGCCAGCAGTTTACTGTCGGAGACCCAGTACTTC,CASSLLSETQYF
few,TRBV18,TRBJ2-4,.,TGTGCCAGCTCACGGGACTCGAAAAACATTCAGTACTTC,CASSRDSKNIQYF
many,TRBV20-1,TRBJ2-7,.,TGCAGTGCTAGAGGACTATACTACGAGCAGTACTTC,CSARGLYYEQYF
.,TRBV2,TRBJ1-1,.,TGTGCCAGCAGTGAAGGGGGCGAGGGCACTGAAGCTTTCTTT,CASSEGGEGTEAFF
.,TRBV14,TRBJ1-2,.,TGTGCCAGCAGCTCCCAGCTTGGAGGCTATGGCTACACCTTC,CASSSQLGGYGYTF
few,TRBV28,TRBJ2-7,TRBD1,TGTGCCAGCAGTCCCCAGACAGGGGGGAAAGGTGGGGAGCAGTACTTC,CASSPQTGGKGGEQYF
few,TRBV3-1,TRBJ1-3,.,TGTGCCAGCACCCAAATGGTTCATTCTGGAAACACCATATATTTT,CASTQMVHSGNTIYF
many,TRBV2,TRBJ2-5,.,TGTGCCAGCACGCTAGGGAGACAAGAGACCCAGTACTTC,CASTLGRQETQYF
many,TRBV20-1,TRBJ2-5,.,TGCAGTGCTCCCCCTGAGTGGTCGCTAGCCTCAGAGACCCAGTACTTC,CSAPPEWSLASETQYF
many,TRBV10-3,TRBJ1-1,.,TGTGCCATCAGTGACAGGGGAAATTGGGAAACTGAAGCTTTCTTT,CAISDRGNWETEAFF
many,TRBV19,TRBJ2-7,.,TGTGCCAGTAGTATAGGCTACCTTTACGAGCAGTACTTC,CASSIGYLYEQYF
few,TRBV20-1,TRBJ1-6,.,TGCAGTGCTAGAGTATTTACAGGTGAAGATTCACCCCTCCACTTT,CSARVFTGEDSPLHF
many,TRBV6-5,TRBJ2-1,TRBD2,TGTGCCAGCAGTTACGGGGGGGTGGATGAGCAGTTCTTC,CASSYGGVDEQFF